The T cell receptor beta chain under discussion was sequenced for a study of graft-versus-host responses after intestinal transplantation. Sequencing used immunoSEQ multiplex PCR; TCRdb keeps in-frame clones, though not all of them. The repertoire holds about 92,000 clones, with 90% to 95% as singletons. To note about this clone: The antigen is not known.

This CDR3 spans 14 amino acids. CDR1 is MNHNS, CDR2 SASEGT, per germline. V was cut by 3 bases and J by 3 bases, with 12 bases left in between. Study conclusions and caveats: Recipient marrow held GvH clones, some first seen in ileum or blood. Early after transplant, HvG declines were associated with peak levels of circulating GvH clones.

The chain employs TRBV6-1 and TRBJ2-7; D possibly corresponds to TRBD1 (6 bases). Sequences were derived from unstimulated CD8+ T cells sorted from spleen or lymph node cells, sampled before intestinal transplant. The receptor's source is a human donor who received an intestinal transplant. This CDR3 is CASSDPDSFYEQYF. As DNA, the CDR3 is TGTGCCAGCAGTGATCCGGACAGCTTCTACGAGCAGTACTTC.